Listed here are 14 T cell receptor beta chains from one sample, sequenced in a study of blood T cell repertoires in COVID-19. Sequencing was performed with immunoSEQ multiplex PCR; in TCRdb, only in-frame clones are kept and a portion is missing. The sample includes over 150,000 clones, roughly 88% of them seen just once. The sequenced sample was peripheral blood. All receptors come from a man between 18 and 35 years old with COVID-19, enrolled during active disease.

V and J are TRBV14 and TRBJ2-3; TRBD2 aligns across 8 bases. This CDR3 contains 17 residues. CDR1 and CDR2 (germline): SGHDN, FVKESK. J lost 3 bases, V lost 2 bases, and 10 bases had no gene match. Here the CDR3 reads CASSQLPSGSRTDTQYF. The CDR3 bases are TGTGCCAGCAGCCAACTACCCAGCGGGAGCCGAACAGATACGCAGTATTTT.

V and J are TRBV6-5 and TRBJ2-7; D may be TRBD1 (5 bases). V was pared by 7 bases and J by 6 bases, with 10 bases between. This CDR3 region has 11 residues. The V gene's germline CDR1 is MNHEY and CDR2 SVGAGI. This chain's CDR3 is CASTRQGEQYF. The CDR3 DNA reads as TGTGCCAGCACCCGTCAGGGCGAGCAGTACTTC.

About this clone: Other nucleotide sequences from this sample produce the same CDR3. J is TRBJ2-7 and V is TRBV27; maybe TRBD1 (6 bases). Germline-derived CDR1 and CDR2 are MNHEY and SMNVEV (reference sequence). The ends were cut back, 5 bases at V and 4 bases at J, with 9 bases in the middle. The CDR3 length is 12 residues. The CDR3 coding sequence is TGTGCCAGCAGTCCGACAGGATACGAGCAGTACTTC. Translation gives CASSPTGYEQYF.

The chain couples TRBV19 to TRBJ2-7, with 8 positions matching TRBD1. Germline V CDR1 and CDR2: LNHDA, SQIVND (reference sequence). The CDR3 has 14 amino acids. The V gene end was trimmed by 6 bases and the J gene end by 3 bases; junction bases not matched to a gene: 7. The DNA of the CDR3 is TGTGCCAGTAGGCCGGGACAGGCACACTACGAGCAGTACTTC. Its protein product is CASRPGQAHYEQYF.

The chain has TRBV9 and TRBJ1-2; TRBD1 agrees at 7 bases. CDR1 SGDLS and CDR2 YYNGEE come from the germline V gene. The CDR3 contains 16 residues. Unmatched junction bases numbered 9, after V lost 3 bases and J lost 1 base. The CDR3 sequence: CASSAADRILNYGYTF. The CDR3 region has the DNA TGTGCCAGCAGCGCGGCGGACAGGATACTTAACTATGGCTACACCTTC.

The CDR3 DNA is TGTGCCACCAGCAAGCTAGCGGGGACGGAAGAGACCCAGTACTTC. Translating gives CATSKLAGTEETQYF. V is TRBV15 and J is TRBJ2-5; 9 nucleotides agree with TRBD2. V lost 4 bases and J lost 3; bases outside the gene matches: 6. Per the germline V gene, CDR1 is LNHNV and CDR2 is YYDKDF (reference sequence). There are 15 residues in the CDR3.

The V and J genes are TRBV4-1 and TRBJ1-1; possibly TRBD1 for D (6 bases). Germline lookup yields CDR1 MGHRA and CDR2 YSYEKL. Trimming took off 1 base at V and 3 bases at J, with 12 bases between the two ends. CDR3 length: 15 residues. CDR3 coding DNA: TGCGCCAGCAGCCAAGGTCGAGCAGGGGACACTGAAGCTTTCTTT. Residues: CASSQGRAGDTEAFF.

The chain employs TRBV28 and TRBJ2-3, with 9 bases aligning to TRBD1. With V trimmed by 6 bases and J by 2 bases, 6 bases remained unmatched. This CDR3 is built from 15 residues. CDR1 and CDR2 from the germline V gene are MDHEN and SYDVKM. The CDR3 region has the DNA TGTGCCAGCAGCTCGACAGGGGGGAACACAGATACGCAGTATTTT. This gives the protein CASSSTGGNTDTQYF. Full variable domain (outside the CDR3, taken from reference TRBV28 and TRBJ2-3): DVKVTQSSRYLVKRTGEKVFLECVQDMDHENMFWYRQDPGLGLRLIYFSYDVKMKEKGDIPEGYSVSREKKERFSLILESASTNQTSMYLCASSSTGGNTDTQYFGPGTRLTVL.

The CDR3 here is CASRTTGNYGYTF. For the CDR3, the DNA is TGTGCCAGCAGGACTACAGGGAACTATGGCTACACCTTC. The chain uses TRBV6-5 and TRBJ1-2; TRBD1 is a possible D gene (6 bases). The V gene lost 6 bases and the J gene lost 2 bases, with 10 bases spanning the gap. Germline V gene lookup returns CDR1 MNHEY and CDR2 SVGAGI. The CDR3 loop spans 13 amino acids.

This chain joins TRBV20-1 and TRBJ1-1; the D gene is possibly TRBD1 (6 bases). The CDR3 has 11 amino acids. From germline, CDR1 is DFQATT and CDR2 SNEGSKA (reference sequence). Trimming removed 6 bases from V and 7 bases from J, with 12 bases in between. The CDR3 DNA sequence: TGCAGTGCCCCTGGGACACTTGAAGCTTTCTTT. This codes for CSAPGTLEAFF.

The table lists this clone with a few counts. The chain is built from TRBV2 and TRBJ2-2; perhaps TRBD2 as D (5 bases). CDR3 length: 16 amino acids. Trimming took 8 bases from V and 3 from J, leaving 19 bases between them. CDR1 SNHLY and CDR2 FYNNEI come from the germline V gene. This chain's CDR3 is CASADTMAGDTGELFF. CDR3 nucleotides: TGTGCCAGCGCTGATACTATGGCGGGCGACACCGGGGAGCTGTTTTTT.

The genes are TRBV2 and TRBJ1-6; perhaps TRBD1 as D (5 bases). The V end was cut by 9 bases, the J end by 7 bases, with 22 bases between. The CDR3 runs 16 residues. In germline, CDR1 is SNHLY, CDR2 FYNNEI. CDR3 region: CARNGIHGGTNSPLHF. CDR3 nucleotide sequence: TGTGCCAGAAACGGGATTCACGGGGGGACGAATTCACCCCTCCACTTT. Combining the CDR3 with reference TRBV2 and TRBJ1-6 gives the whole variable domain EPEVTQTPSHQVTQMGQEVILRCVPISNHLYFYWYRQILGQKVEFLVSFYNNEISEKSEIFDDQFSVERPDGSNFTLKIRSTKLEDSAMYFCARNGIHGGTNSPLHFGNGTRLTVT.

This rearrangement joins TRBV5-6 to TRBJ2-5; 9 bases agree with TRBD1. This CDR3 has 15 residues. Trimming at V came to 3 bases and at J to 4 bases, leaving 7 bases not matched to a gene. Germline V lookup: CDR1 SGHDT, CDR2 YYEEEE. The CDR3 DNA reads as TGTGCCAGCAGCTGGGGAACGGACAGGGGAGAGACCCAGTACTTC. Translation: CASSWGTDRGETQYF.

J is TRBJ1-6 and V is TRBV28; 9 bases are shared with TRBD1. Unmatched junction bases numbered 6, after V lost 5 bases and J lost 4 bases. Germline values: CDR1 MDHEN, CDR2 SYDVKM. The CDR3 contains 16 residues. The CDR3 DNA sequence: TGTGCCAGCAGTCGAACCGGGACAGGGTATAATTCACCCCTCCACTTT. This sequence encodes CASSRTGTGYNSPLHF.